The next 32 T cell receptor beta chains were all read from a single sample in a study of T cell clonality in common variable immunodeficiency. Here immunoSEQ multiplex PCR was the method, and the copy in TCRdb shows in-frame clones only, minus some. Singletons are absent from the sample, which has 45,000 to 60,000 clones. Sequenced sample: peripheral blood mononuclear cells. The receptors stem from a person between 18 and 75 years old in good health.

Ten or more counts support this clone. The CDR3 is cut off 3 residues early in the read; its end comes from the germline J gene. J is TRBJ2-7 and V is TRBV6-2 or TRBV6-3, with D possibly being TRBD1 (6 bases). CDR1 is MNHEY, CDR2 SVGEGT, per germline. This CDR3 is 15 amino acids long. V was clipped by 2 bases and J by 4 bases, with 15 bases between them. The DNA read from the CDR3 is TGTGCCAGCAGTTACCTTGGACAGCCTCCGTACGAG. It encodes CASSYLGQPPYE. The entire CDR3 protein reads CASSYLGQPPYEQYF.

Comment on this clone: With the read ending 3 residues before the CDR3 end, the germline J gene is used to fill in that end. The chain couples TRBV19 to TRBJ1-2; D possibly corresponds to TRBD1 (5 bases). This CDR3 comprises 15 residues. Germline CDR1 LNHDA, CDR2 SQIVND (reference sequence). Trimming removed 6 bases from V and 4 bases from J, with 18 bases in between. CDR3 bases read: TGTGCCAGTAGCGCAAAAAGGGCAGGGAGCTATGGC. Its protein is CASSAKRAGSYG. The full CDR3 is CASSAKRAGSYGYTF.

In the case of this clone: The read is 3 residues too short to cover the CDR3 end, so that end is filled in from the germline J gene. The V gene is TRBV11-2, the J gene TRBJ2-5; no clear D. Germline loops: CDR1 SGHAT, CDR2 FQNNGV. The CDR3 consists of 11 residues. V lost 1 base, J lost 7 bases, and 4 bases lay in between. The CDR3 DNA, read in part, is TGTGCCAGCAGCTTAGGTCTGACC. Translating it yields CASSLGLT. The entire CDR3 protein is CASSLGLTQYF.

Ten or more counts support this clone. The read comes to an end 3 residues before the CDR3 does, leaving the germline J gene to fill in the end. The J gene is TRBJ2-1, the V gene TRBV19; unclear D gene. The germline V gene encodes CDR1 LNHDA and CDR2 SQIVND (reference sequence). The V end lost 1 base, the J end lost 5 bases, and 3 bases lay between the germline ends. The CDR3 totals 12 residues. The CDR3 sequence: CASSIANNEQFF. Partial CDR3 DNA: TGTGCCAGTAGTATAGCCAACAATGAG.

This clone was found many times. The read halts 3 residues ahead of the CDR3 end, with the missing end drawn from the germline J gene. V usage is TRBV30 and J usage is TRBJ1-1; unclear D gene. Trimming took off 1 base at V and 0 bases at J, with 12 bases between the two ends. The CDR3 is made up of 15 amino acids. The V gene's germline CDR1 is GTSNPN and CDR2 SVGIG (reference sequence). CDR3 loop: CAWSDITYMNTEAFF. CDR3 bases read: TGTGCCTGGAGTGATATCACATACATGAACACTGAA. The entire variable domain, with the rest obtained from reference TRBV30 and TRBJ1-1, is as follows: SQTIHQWPATLVQPVGSPLSLECTVEGTSNPNLYWYRQAAGRGLQLLFYSVGIGQISSEVPQNLSASRPQDRQFILSSKKLLLSDSGFYLCAWSDITYMNTEAFFGQGTRLTVV.

This clone was detected ten times or more. The observed sequence ends 3 residues before the CDR3 terminus, with the missing tail filled in from the germline J gene. V gene TRBV11-2 combines with J gene TRBJ2-2; no definite D call. The CDR3 runs 14 residues. V lost 5 bases and J lost 1, with 8 bases in between. Per germline, CDR1 SGHAT and CDR2 FQNNGV. The sequenced part of the CDR3 DNA is TGTGCCAGCAGCGGGCTGGGGAACACCGGGGAG. Translation gives CASSGLGNTGE. In full, the CDR3 reads CASSGLGNTGELFF. Combining the CDR3 with reference TRBV11-2 and TRBJ2-2 gives the whole variable domain EAGVAQSPRYKIIEKRQSVAFWCNPISGHATLYWYQQILGQGPKLLIQFQNNGVVDDSQLPKDRFSAERLKGVDSTLKIQPAKLEDSAVYLCASSGLGNTGELFFGEGSRLTVL.

This clone was counted at least ten times. The DNA ends 3 residues before the CDR3 does, and the rest of the CDR3 is filled in from the germline J gene. The chain uses TRBV19 and TRBJ2-3; TRBD2 matches at 12 bases. Germline CDR1 LNHDA, CDR2 SQIVND (reference sequence). With 4 bases clipped from V and 1 base from J, the junction kept 9 bases outside the gene matches. This CDR3 contains 18 residues. The CDR3 here is CASSRLAGVTLGTDTQYF. The CDR3 bases that were read are TGTGCCAGTAGTAGACTAGCGGGGGTAACCCTTGGCACAGATACG.

Many counts were recorded for this clone. The CDR3 end falls 3 residues outside the read, so it is completed with the germline J gene. The chain links TRBV19 to TRBJ1-5; D remains unclear. The CDR3 runs to 12 residues. The V end lost 5 bases, the J end lost 5 bases, and 7 bases lay between the germline ends. Germline V gene lookup returns CDR1 LNHDA and CDR2 SQIVND (reference sequence). The CDR3 is CASSLFDQPQHF. The part of the CDR3 DNA that was read is TGTGCCAGTAGTTTATTCGATCAGCCC.

This clone was recorded a few times. The read ends 3 residues before the CDR3 terminus; that terminus is restored from the germline J gene. This chain joins TRBV30 and TRBJ1-2; no definite D call. The CDR3 is 12 residues long. Germline V CDR1 and CDR2: GTSNPN, SVGIG (reference sequence). This CDR3 is CAWSPISYDYTF. CDR3 DNA (partial): TGTGCCTGGAGTCCAATCTCCTACGAC.

This clone was counted between two and nine times. The read ends 3 residues before the CDR3 terminus; that terminus is restored from the germline J gene. The J gene is TRBJ2-3, the V gene TRBV7-8; 13 nucleotides align to TRBD2. The CDR3 is 14 amino acids. The V gene's germline CDR1 is SGHVS and CDR2 FQNEAQ. The covered CDR3 bases are TGTGCCAGCAGAGGGACTAGCGGGGCCCGGACG. Its protein product is CASRGTSGART. The whole CDR3 sequence is CASRGTSGARTQYF.

Note on this clone: The read terminates 3 residues before the CDR3 end, so the remaining end is supplied by the germline J gene. The rearrangement links TRBV19 to TRBJ2-3; 9 nucleotides align to TRBD1. Looked up from germline, CDR1 is LNHDA and CDR2 is SQIVND (reference sequence). This CDR3 region has 17 residues. CDR3 bases read: TGTGCCAGTAGTTCCTCCGGACAGGGGACTTCTCATCAGCCG. Protein: CASSSSGQGTSHQP. The whole CDR3 protein reads CASSSSGQGTSHQPQYF.

The sample holds many counts of this clone. The missing CDR3 end, 3 residues past where the read stops, is filled in from the germline J gene. This sequence joins TRBV2 and TRBJ2-7; D is possibly TRBD1 (6 bases). Germline V gene lookup returns CDR1 SNHLY and CDR2 FYNNEI. Trimming cost V 7 bases and J 3 bases, with 16 bases left between them. There are 14 residues in the CDR3. The DNA read from the CDR3 is TGTGCCAGCAAGCCTGGGGGCCTCATCTACGAG. Encoded protein: CASKPGGLIYE. The entire CDR3 is CASKPGGLIYEQYF.

This clone was observed many times. CDR3 bases read: TGCAGTGCCACAGGTCGGGGC. It encodes CSATGRG. The entire CDR3 reads CSATGRGYTF. The chain carries TRBV20-1 and TRBJ1-2, with D maybe TRBD1 (5 bases). The CDR3 end is not reached by the read, which stops 3 residues before it; the germline J gene fills it in. Germline assignment: CDR1 DFQATT and CDR2 SNEGSKA (reference sequence). The CDR3 has 10 amino acids.

Worth noting for this clone: The read comes to an end 3 residues before the CDR3 does, leaving the germline J gene to fill in the end. The chain is built from TRBV29-1 and TRBJ1-3; 9 bases match TRBD1. Germline CDR1 and CDR2: SQVTM and ANQGSEA. With 1 base clipped from V and 8 bases from J, the junction kept 6 bases outside the gene matches. The CDR3 is 14 residues long. The CDR3 loop is CSVEVNRGRDTIYF. CDR3 bases read: TGCAGCGTTGAAGTCAACAGGGGGCGGGACACC.

On this clone: The observed sequence ends 3 residues before the CDR3 terminus, with the missing tail filled in from the germline J gene. The chain joins TRBV19 to TRBJ1-1, with D perhaps TRBD1 (6 bases). Per the germline V gene, CDR1 is LNHDA and CDR2 is SQIVND (reference sequence). There are 14 residues in the CDR3. V shed 7 bases and J shed 2 bases, with 14 bases lying between them. CDR3 DNA, as far as it was read: TGTGCCAGTAAGGGGGTCGGTGGAAACACTGAA. Translated, it gives CASKGVGGNTE. From start to end, the CDR3 is CASKGVGGNTEAFF. The full variable domain, with the rest looked up from reference TRBV19 and TRBJ1-1, is DGGITQSPKYLFRKEGQNVTLSCEQNLNHDAMYWYRQDPGQGLRLIYYSQIVNDFQKGDIAEGYSVSREKKESFPLTVTSAQKNPTAFYLCASKGVGGNTEAFFGQGTRLTVV.

The sample holds many counts of this clone. The sequenced fragment ends 3 residues before the CDR3 boundary, so the rest is inferred from the germline J gene. The chain combines TRBV7-6 with TRBJ1-1; D is ambiguous. Germline CDR1 SGHVS, CDR2 FNYEAQ. This CDR3 is built from 13 residues. V gave up 2 bases and J gave up 7 bases, with 11 bases separating them. CDR3 region: CASSLNGHSEAFF. Incomplete CDR3 DNA: TGTGCCAGCAGCTTAAATGGCCACAGTGAA. Full variable domain (remainder filled in from reference TRBV7-6 and TRBJ1-1): GAGVSQSPRYKVTKRGQDVALRCDPISGHVSLYWYRQALGQGPEFLTYFNYEAQQDKSGLPNDRFSAERPEGSISTLTIQRTEQRDSAMYRCASSLNGHSEAFFGQGTRLTVV.

Points on this clone: The read ends 3 residues early relative to the CDR3; the germline J gene fills the gap. The genes are TRBV19 and TRBJ1-2, with D maybe TRBD1 (5 bases). Germline CDR1 LNHDA, CDR2 SQIVND (reference sequence). This CDR3 spans 14 amino acids. The CDR3 DNA, read in part, is TGTGCCAGTAGTATAGGAGTTACGGACAATGAC. Translating it yields CASSIGVTDND. The CDR3 as a whole reads CASSIGVTDNDYTF.

This clone occurred many times. The read halts 3 residues ahead of the CDR3 end, with the missing end drawn from the germline J gene. The chain recombines TRBV2 with TRBJ1-5; D gene uncertain. Germline values: CDR1 SNHLY, CDR2 FYNNEI. The CDR3 is made up of 13 amino acids. Trimming stripped 6 bases from V and 2 bases from J, with 8 bases between. The sequenced CDR3 bases are TGTGCCAGCAGACTAATAGGCAATCAGCCC. This translates into CASRLIGNQP. The CDR3 in full is CASRLIGNQPQHF.

About this clone: A junction end diverges from the germline sequence, so it may reflect a read error. The sequence runs out 3 residues before the end of the CDR3; the remainder is reconstructed from the germline J gene. This same CDR3 is encoded by further DNA sequences in the sample. The gene calls are TRBV19 and TRBJ1-3, with TRBD1 identical over 7 bases. This CDR3 comprises 16 residues. CDR1 is LNHDA and CDR2 is SQIVND in the germline V gene (reference sequence). The chain's CDR3 is CASSMSGQPSGNTIYF. The covered CDR3 bases are TGTGCCAGTAGTATGTCGGGACAGCCCTCTGGAAACACA.

In its sample, this clone was seen many times. Coverage ceases 3 residues before the CDR3 finishes, and the germline J gene fills in the end. J is TRBJ2-1 and V is TRBV28, with 9 positions matching TRBD1. Germline-derived CDR1 and CDR2 are MDHEN and SYDVKM. The CDR3 has 14 residues. The ends lost 7 bases at V and 4 bases at J; junction bases unmatched: 5. This chain's CDR3 is CASTSGTGYNEQFF. The DNA read from the CDR3 is TGTGCCAGCACCTCCGGGACAGGGTACAATGAG.

This clone showed up many times. The CDR3 DNA, read in part, is TGTGCCAGCAGTGACACTAACTATGGC. Its protein product is CASSDTNYG. The full CDR3 is CASSDTNYGYTF. The rearrangement links TRBV2 to TRBJ1-2; no firm D call. The CDR3 end falls 3 residues outside the read, so it is completed with the germline J gene. Trimming stripped 3 bases from V and 0 bases from J, with 2 bases between. This CDR3 comprises 12 residues. Germline CDR1 is SNHLY and CDR2 is FYNNEI.

As concerns this clone: The read stops 3 residues short of the end of the CDR3; the missing end is completed from the germline J gene. The chain combines TRBV4-2 with TRBJ2-7; 10 bases fit TRBD2. Germline V lookup: CDR1 LGHNA, CDR2 YNFKEQ. Trimming took 5 bases from V and 5 from J; bases not matched to a gene: 9. The CDR3 has 15 residues. CDR3 protein: CASSYTSGGANEQYF. The part of the CDR3 DNA that was read is TGTGCCAGCAGCTATACGAGCGGGGGGGCAAACGAG.

As for this clone: Read coverage stops 3 residues before the CDR3 terminus; the germline J gene supplies the remainder. The rearrangement links TRBV5-6 to TRBJ1-1; possibly TRBD1 for D (6 bases). Germline V gene sequence: CDR1 SGHDT, CDR2 YYEEEE. V gave up 4 bases and J gave up 1 base, with 14 bases separating them. The CDR3 length is 15 residues. CDR3 amino acids: CASSLQGARNTEAFF. The CDR3 bases that were read are TGTGCCAGCAGCCTACAGGGAGCTAGGAACACTGAA.

This clone was observed at least ten times. The observed sequence ends 3 residues before the CDR3 terminus, with the missing tail filled in from the germline J gene. This chain connects TRBV13 to TRBJ2-1; 9 bases align to TRBD1. Germline lookup yields CDR1 PRHDT and CDR2 FYEKMQ (reference sequence). This CDR3 spans 13 amino acids. The junction had 4 bases not matched to a gene; V was cut back by 9 bases and J by 4 bases. CDR3 protein: CASTGGAYNEQFF. The sequenced part of the CDR3 DNA is TGTGCCAGTACAGGGGGCGCGTACAATGAG.

This clone was recorded at least ten times. Read data end 3 residues before the CDR3 end; the end is taken from the germline J gene. This chain connects TRBV20-1 to TRBJ2-5; D might be TRBD2 (6 bases). The CDR3 extends over 14 amino acids. V lost 4 bases, J lost 1 base, and 13 bases lay in between. Germline V gives CDR1 DFQATT, CDR2 SNEGSKA (reference sequence). The CDR3 protein is CSAKWGEAQETQYF. Incomplete CDR3 DNA: TGCAGTGCTAAGTGGGGGGAGGCCCAAGAGACC.

This clone was detected ten times or more. The read ends 3 residues early relative to the CDR3; the germline J gene fills the gap. V is TRBV2 and J is TRBJ1-2; D is unresolved. Trimming left V 7 bases short and J 4 bases short, with 10 bases between. Germline loops: CDR1 SNHLY, CDR2 FYNNEI. CDR3 size: 12 residues. The part of the CDR3 DNA that was read is TGTGCCAGCACCCCAGACATCTATGGC. Translation gives CASTPDIYG. The CDR3 in its entirety is CASTPDIYGYTF.

There are many counts of this clone. The CDR3 is cut off 3 residues early in the read; its end comes from the germline J gene. V is TRBV19 and J is TRBJ1-6, with a tentative D call TRBD1 (5 bases). V lost 3 bases and J lost 3, with 9 bases in between. The CDR3 is 15 residues long. Germline CDR1 LNHDA, CDR2 SQIVND (reference sequence). The DNA read from the CDR3 is TGTGCCAGTAGTATGGGGGGGGACTATAATTCACCC. Protein product: CASSMGGDYNSP. The CDR3 in its entirety is CASSMGGDYNSPLHF.

Many counts were recorded for this clone. The CDR3 end lies 3 residues beyond the end of the read and is filled in from the germline J gene. This sequence joins TRBV5-1 and TRBJ2-2; 8 bases are a match to TRBD1. CDR1 and CDR2 from the germline V gene are SGHRS and YFSETQ. This CDR3 is built from 15 residues. The chain's CDR3 is CASSWGDRPGEKLFF. The part of the CDR3 DNA that was read is TGCGCCAGCAGCTGGGGGGACAGGCCTGGGGAAAAG. Supplemented by reference TRBV5-1 and TRBJ2-2, the full variable domain reads KAGVTQTPRYLIKTRGQQVTLSCSPISGHRSVSWYQQTPGQGLQFLFEYFSETQRNKGNFPGRFSGRQFSNSRSEMNVSTLELGDSALYLCASSWGDRPGEKLFFGEGSRLTVL.

Ten or more counts support this clone. Read sequence stops 3 residues before the CDR3 end, and the germline J gene provides the missing end. The gene calls are TRBV6-1 and TRBJ2-3; TRBD2 agrees at 7 bases. The germline CDR1 and CDR2 sequences are MNHNS and SASEGT. The CDR3 sequence is 14 residues long. The sequenced CDR3 bases are TGTGCCAGCAGTGGCCTAGCGGCGGGGGAGACG. This translates into CASSGLAAGET. The entire CDR3 is CASSGLAAGETQYF.

Many counts were recorded for this clone. Read sequence stops 3 residues before the CDR3 end, and the germline J gene provides the missing end. Within the sample, other DNA sequences also encode this same CDR3. The rearrangement joins TRBV19 to TRBJ1-4; TRBD1 agrees at 8 bases. Trimming removed 8 bases from V and 8 bases from J; junction bases left unmatched: 13. The CDR3 extends over 15 amino acids. Per the germline V gene, CDR1 is LNHDA and CDR2 is SQIVND (reference sequence). The CDR3 protein is CASSKHGQGNEKLFF. CDR3 DNA, as far as it was read: TGTGCCAGTTCCAAACACGGACAGGGAAACGAAAAA.

This clone was recorded many times. CDR3 DNA (partial): TGTGCCAGCACCTTCGGGGGGGCTGGCGGCTATGGC. This sequence encodes CASTFGGAGGYG. The complete CDR3 sequence is CASTFGGAGGYGYTF. The rearrangement joins TRBV11-2 to TRBJ1-2; the D gene is possibly TRBD1 (6 bases). Sequencing ends 3 residues short of the CDR3 end; the germline J gene provides the rest. The germline CDR1 and CDR2 sequences are SGHAT and FQNNGV. The CDR3 covers 15 residues. V was shortened by 7 bases and J by 4 bases, with 19 bases between the two germline ends.

This clone has a count of ten or more. The sequenced fragment ends 3 residues before the CDR3 boundary, so the rest is inferred from the germline J gene. The chain joins TRBV18 to TRBJ2-3, with 7 bases identical to TRBD1. V lost 1 base to trimming and J lost 1 base; unmatched junction nucleotides: 2. Germline CDR1 KGHSH, CDR2 LQKENI. The CDR3 is 15 amino acids. The covered CDR3 bases are TGTGCCAGCTCACCACTCGGGACAGGCACAGATACG. This sequence encodes CASSPLGTGTDT. The whole CDR3 sequence reads CASSPLGTGTDTQYF.